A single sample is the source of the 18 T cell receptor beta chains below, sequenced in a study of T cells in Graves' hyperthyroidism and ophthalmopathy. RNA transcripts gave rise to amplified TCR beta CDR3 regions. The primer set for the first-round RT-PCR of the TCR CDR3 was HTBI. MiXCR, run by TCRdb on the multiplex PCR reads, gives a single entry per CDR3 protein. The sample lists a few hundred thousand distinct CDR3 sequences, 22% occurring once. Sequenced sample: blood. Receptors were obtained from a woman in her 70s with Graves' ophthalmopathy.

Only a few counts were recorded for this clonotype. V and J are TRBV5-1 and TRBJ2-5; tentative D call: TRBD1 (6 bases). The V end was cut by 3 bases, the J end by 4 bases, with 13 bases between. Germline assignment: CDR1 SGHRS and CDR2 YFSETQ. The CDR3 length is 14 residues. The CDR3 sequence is CASSSQGNGETQYF. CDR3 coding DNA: TGCGCCAGCAGCTCCCAGGGGAATGGAGAGACCCAGTACTTC.

The CDR3 DNA follows: TGTGCCAGCAGCTTAGTGGGGTTCGGGGGGAACGAGCAGTACTTC. Translated: CASSLVGFGGNEQYF. The chain couples TRBV7-2 to TRBJ2-7; TRBD2 agrees at 7 bases. Germline CDR1 and CDR2: SGHTA and FQGNSA. Trimming cost V 1 base and J 5 bases; bases outside gene matches: 8. This CDR3 has 15 amino acids.

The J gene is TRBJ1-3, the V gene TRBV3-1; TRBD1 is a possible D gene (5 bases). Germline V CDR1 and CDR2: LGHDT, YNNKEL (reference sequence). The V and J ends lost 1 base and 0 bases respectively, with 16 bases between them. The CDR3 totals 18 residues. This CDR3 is CASSQGGGGTRSGNTIYF. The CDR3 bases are TGTGCCAGCAGCCAAGGGGGCGGGGGGACCCGCTCTGGAAACACCATATATTTT.

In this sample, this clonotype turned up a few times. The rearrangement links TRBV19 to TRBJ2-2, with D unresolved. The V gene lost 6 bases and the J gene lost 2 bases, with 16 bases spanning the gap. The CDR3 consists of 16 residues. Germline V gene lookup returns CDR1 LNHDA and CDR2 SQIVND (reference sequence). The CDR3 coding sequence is TGTGCCAGTAGGAGCCCGTTCGGACCCAACACCGGGGAGCTGTTTTTT. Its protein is CASRSPFGPNTGELFF.

CDR3 coding DNA: TGCGCCAGCAGCCAGATAGCGGGAGGCGGCACAGATACGCAGTATTTT. Translated: CASSQIAGGGTDTQYF. V gene TRBV4-1 combines with J gene TRBJ2-3, with 10 bases aligning to TRBD2. Looked up from germline, CDR1 is MGHRA and CDR2 is YSYEKL. J lost 1 base, V lost 3 bases, and 4 bases had no gene match. There are 16 residues in the CDR3.

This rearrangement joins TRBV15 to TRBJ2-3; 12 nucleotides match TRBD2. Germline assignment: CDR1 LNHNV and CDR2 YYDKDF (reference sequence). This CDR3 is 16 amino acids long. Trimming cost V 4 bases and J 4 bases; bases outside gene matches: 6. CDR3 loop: CATSNRRLAGADTQYF. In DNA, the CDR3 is TGTGCCACCAGCAATAGACGACTAGCGGGAGCAGATACGCAGTATTTT.

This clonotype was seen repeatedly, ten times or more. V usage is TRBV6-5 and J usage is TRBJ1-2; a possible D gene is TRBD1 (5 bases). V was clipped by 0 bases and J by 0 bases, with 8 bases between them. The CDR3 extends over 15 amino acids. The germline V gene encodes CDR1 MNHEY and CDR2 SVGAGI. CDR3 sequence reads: CASSYSRRANYGYTF. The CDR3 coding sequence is TGTGCCAGCAGTTACTCTCGCAGGGCTAACTATGGCTACACCTTC.

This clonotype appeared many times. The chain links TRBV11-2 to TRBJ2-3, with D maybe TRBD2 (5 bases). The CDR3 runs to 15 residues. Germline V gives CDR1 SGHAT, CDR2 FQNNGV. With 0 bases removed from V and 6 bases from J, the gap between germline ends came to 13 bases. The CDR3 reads CASSLDLGSVDTQYF. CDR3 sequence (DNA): TGTGCCAGCAGCTTAGATCTAGGTAGCGTGGATACGCAGTATTTT. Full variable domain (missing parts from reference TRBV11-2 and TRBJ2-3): EAGVAQSPRYKIIEKRQSVAFWCNPISGHATLYWYQQILGQGPKLLIQFQNNGVVDDSQLPKDRFSAERLKGVDSTLKIQPAKLEDSAVYLCASSLDLGSVDTQYFGPGTRLTVL.

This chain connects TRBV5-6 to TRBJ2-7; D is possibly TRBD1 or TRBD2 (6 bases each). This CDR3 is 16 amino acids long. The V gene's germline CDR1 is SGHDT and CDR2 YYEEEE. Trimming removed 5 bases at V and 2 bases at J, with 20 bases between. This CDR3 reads CASRRGVATYTYEQYF. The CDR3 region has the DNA TGTGCCAGCAGAAGGGGGGTTGCAACCTACACCTACGAGCAGTACTTC.

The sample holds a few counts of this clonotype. The DNA of the CDR3 is TGTGCCAGCAGTTTATATGGAGGGTTCAATCAGCCCCAGCATTTT. Translating it yields CASSLYGGFNQPQHF. This chain joins TRBV27 and TRBJ1-5; no clear D. Trimming took off 1 base at V and 3 bases at J, with 10 bases between the two ends. CDR1 is MNHEY and CDR2 is SMNVEV in the germline V gene (reference sequence). The CDR3 is made up of 15 amino acids.

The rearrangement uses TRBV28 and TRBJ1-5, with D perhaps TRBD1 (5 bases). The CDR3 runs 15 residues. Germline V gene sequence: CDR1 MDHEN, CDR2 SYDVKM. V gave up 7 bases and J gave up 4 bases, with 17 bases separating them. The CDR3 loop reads CASNPRGGRNQPQHF. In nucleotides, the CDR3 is TGTGCCAGCAATCCCCGGGGGGGGAGGAATCAGCCCCAGCATTTT.

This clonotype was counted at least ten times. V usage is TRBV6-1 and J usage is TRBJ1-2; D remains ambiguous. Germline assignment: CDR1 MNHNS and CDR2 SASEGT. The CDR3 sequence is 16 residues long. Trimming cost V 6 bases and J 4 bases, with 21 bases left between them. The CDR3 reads CASSSGSRGWVYGYTF. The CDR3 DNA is TGTGCCAGCAGCTCGGGATCTAGAGGGTGGGTCTATGGCTACACCTTC.

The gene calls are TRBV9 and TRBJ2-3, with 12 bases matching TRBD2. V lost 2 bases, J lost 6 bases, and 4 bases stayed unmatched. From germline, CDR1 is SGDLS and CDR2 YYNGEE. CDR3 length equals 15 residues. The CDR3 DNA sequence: TGTGCCAGCAGCGTGACTAGCGGGAGTTCGGATACGCAGTATTTT. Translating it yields CASSVTSGSSDTQYF.

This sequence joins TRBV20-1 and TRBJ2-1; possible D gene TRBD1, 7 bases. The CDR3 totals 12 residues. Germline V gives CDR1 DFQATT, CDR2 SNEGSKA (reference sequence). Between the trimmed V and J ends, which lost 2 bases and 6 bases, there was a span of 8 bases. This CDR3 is CSARQGGNEQFF. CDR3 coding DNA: TGCAGTGCTAGACAGGGGGGCAATGAGCAGTTCTTC.

For the CDR3, the DNA is TGTGCCTGGAAGAGCGGGAGGGACTACAATGAGCAGTTCTTC. Encoded protein: CAWKSGRDYNEQFF. The chain couples TRBV30 to TRBJ2-1; 10 positions agree with TRBD2. The germline CDR1 and CDR2 sequences are GTSNPN and SVGIG (reference sequence). After removal of 4 bases from V and 3 bases from J, the junction contained 3 bases not matched to a gene. The length of the CDR3 is 14 residues.

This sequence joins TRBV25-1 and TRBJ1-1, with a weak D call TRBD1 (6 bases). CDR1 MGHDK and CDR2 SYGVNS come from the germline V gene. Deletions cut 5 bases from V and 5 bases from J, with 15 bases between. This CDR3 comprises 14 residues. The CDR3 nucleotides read TGTGCCAGCAGTCGACAGACTCAGGGGACTGAAGCTTTCTTT. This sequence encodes CASSRQTQGTEAFF.

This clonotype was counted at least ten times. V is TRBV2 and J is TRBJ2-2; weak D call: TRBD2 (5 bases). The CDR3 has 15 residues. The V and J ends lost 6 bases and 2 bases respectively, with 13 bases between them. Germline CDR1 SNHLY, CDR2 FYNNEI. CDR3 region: CASRRELPNTGELFF. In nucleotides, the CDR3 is TGTGCCAGCAGGAGGGAACTTCCCAACACCGGGGAGCTGTTTTTT.

CDR3 region: CSARGETNSNQPQHF. The CDR3 coding sequence is TGCAGTGCTAGAGGAGAGACTAATAGCAATCAGCCCCAGCATTTT. This chain links TRBV20-1 with TRBJ1-5; no clear D. Germline V CDR1 and CDR2: DFQATT, SNEGSKA (reference sequence). Trimming took off 1 base at V and 0 bases at J, with 10 bases between the two ends. There are 15 residues in the CDR3.